This T cell receptor (delta chain) was obtained from a study of gamma-delta T cells after stem cell transplantation listed by TCRdb under 2016. Preparation of the library involved RT-PCR. Sequencing was performed on an Illumina MiSeq. Clones were re-identified by TCRdb from the public reads with CATT, and rows with the same DNA were merged. The sample table shows about 1,700 delta-chain clones, and about 4.5% are seen once. Clones ranked in the top ten supply around 34% of the sample. About this clone: Which antigen it targets is not known. Base qualities were left out, and no much larger clone turns up one base away. The sample carries other DNA sequences with the same CDR3.

V is shortened by 7 bases, J by 0 bases, and the region joining them spans 20 bases. Measured from the cysteine to the phenylalanine, the CDR3 is 16 residues long. The entry retains the CDR3 DNA only, 48 bases that are in frame from base 1. CDR1 and CDR2 (GEAIGNYY, EKD) derive from the germline V gene. This sequence was found in a human donor. It is not recorded whose cells these are; they may come from a transplant donor. In this chain, TRDV2 is recombined with TRDJ1; a tentative D call is TRDD3 (6 bases match). Sequenced: gamma-delta T cells. CDR3 protein: CACDPLGTKYTDKLIF. The nucleotide sequence reads TGTGCCTGCGATCCCCTGGGGACTAAGTACACCGATAAACTCATCTTT.